The 15 T cell receptor beta chains in this list originate from one sample, sequenced in a study of OX40 agonist ivuxolimab in advanced cancers. Some clones are missing from TCRdb's copy, which holds only in-frame ones; the method was immunoSEQ multiplex PCR. This table has 84,000 or so clones, about four fifths appearing once. Sequencing was performed on CD4+ or CD8+ T cells sorted from blood, taken in a trial of the OX40 agonist ivuxolimab. Receptors originate from an adult with an advanced solid tumor such as melanoma, head and neck, liver or kidney cancer.

This chain connects TRBV4-2 to TRBJ1-2; TRBD1 is a possible D gene (6 bases). CDR3 length equals 12 residues. Looked up from germline, CDR1 is LGHNA and CDR2 is YNFKEQ. V lost 0 bases, J lost 7 bases, and 6 bases lay in between. The CDR3 spells CASSQEGAGYTF. The CDR3 DNA is TGTGCCAGCAGCCAAGAGGGGGCTGGCTACACCTTC.

The chain employs TRBV5-1 and TRBJ2-3; D is possibly TRBD1 (6 bases). From germline, CDR1 is SGHRS and CDR2 YFSETQ. The CDR3 totals 16 residues. Trimming took off 0 bases at V and 2 bases at J, with 13 bases between the two ends. CDR3 in amino acids: CASSLGAGASTDTQYF. The CDR3 DNA is TGCGCCAGCAGCTTGGGGGCAGGGGCGTCCACAGATACGCAGTATTTT.

The V and J genes are TRBV7-8 and TRBJ2-7, with unresolved D. The germline V gene encodes CDR1 SGHVS and CDR2 FQNEAQ. This CDR3 contains 13 residues. The germline V and J ends were trimmed by 5 bases and 1 base, with 9 bases remaining between them. The CDR3: CASSRPPSYEQYF. The DNA for the CDR3 is TGTGCCAGCAGCCGGCCTCCTTCCTACGAGCAGTACTTC.

The CDR3 sequence is CAWSRGRGEKLFF. The CDR3 region has the DNA TGTGCCTGGAGTCGAGGGAGAGGAGAAAAACTGTTTTTT. V is TRBV30 and J is TRBJ1-4; the D is unclear. Germline CDR1 is GTSNPN and CDR2 is SVGIG (reference sequence). V dropped 2 bases and J dropped 8 bases, with 12 bases sitting between them. The CDR3 consists of 13 residues.

The chain employs TRBV5-1 and TRBJ2-5; 9 positions match TRBD1. Per the germline V gene, CDR1 is SGHRS and CDR2 is YFSETQ. CDR3 size: 16 residues. After removal of 2 bases from V and 5 bases from J, the junction contained 10 bases not matched to a gene. In DNA, the CDR3 is TGCGCCAGCAGCTTAGGTTCGACAGGGGGAAGGGAGACCCAGTACTTC. Its protein is CASSLGSTGGRETQYF.

This rearrangement joins TRBV11-2 to TRBJ1-1, with TRBD1 as a possible D gene (5 bases). CDR3 length: 16 amino acids. In germline, CDR1 is SGHAT, CDR2 FQNNGV. V was shortened by 4 bases and J by 5 bases, with 20 bases between the two germline ends. The CDR3 coding sequence is TGTGCCAGCAGCTCGTTAAAGGGGACCGCGGGGACTGAAGCTTTCTTT. Amino acids: CASSSLKGTAGTEAFF.

The V and J genes are TRBV27 and TRBJ1-1; the D gene is possibly TRBD1 (6 bases). CDR3 length: 14 amino acids. Germline V gene data show CDR1 as MNHEY and CDR2 as SMNVEV (reference sequence). Trimming pared 4 bases from V and 1 base from J, leaving 10 bases between. The CDR3 region is CASSYRDTNTEAFF. The CDR3, as DNA: TGTGCCAGCAGTTATCGGGACACGAACACTGAAGCTTTCTTT.

This clone is a singleton in its sample. CDR3 bases: TGTGCCAGCAGTTTAAGTAGAAATCAGCCCCAGCATTTT. Amino acid sequence: CASSLSRNQPQHF. The gene calls are TRBV27 and TRBJ1-5, with D unresolved. The CDR3 spans 13 residues. The germline CDR1 and CDR2 sequences are MNHEY and SMNVEV (reference sequence). The germline V and J ends were trimmed by 2 bases and 4 bases, with 6 bases remaining between them.

The rearrangement joins TRBV27 to TRBJ2-5, with D perhaps TRBD1 (5 bases). The CDR3 totals 13 residues. Germline CDR1 and CDR2: MNHEY and SMNVEV (reference sequence). Trimming removed 2 bases from V and 3 bases from J, with 7 bases in between. CDR3 DNA sequence: TGTGCCAGCAGTTTAACCAGGGAAGAGACCCAGTACTTC. Translating gives CASSLTREETQYF.

This chain's CDR3 is CASSLAGGEDTQYF. The CDR3 DNA is TGCGCCAGCAGCTTGGCGGGTGGCGAGGATACGCAGTATTTT. The chain employs TRBV5-1 and TRBJ2-3; no clear D gene. CDR1 is SGHRS and CDR2 is YFSETQ in the germline V gene. Trimming removed 0 bases at V and 6 bases at J, with 11 bases between. The length of the CDR3 is 14 residues.

The chain is built from TRBV2 and TRBJ1-1, with D uncertain. Trimming shortened V by 7 bases and J by 2 bases, and 5 bases separated the two germline ends. The germline V gene has CDR1 SNHLY and CDR2 FYNNEI. This CDR3 has 11 residues. The CDR3 DNA reads TGTGCCAGCATGATTAACACTGAAGCTTTCTTT. Its protein product is CASMINTEAFF.

This chain links TRBV6-1 with TRBJ1-5, with 9 positions matching TRBD1. This CDR3 has 14 residues. With 4 bases clipped from V and 4 bases from J, the junction kept 2 bases outside the gene matches. The germline gives CDR1 MNHNS, CDR2 SASEGT. The CDR3 loop is CASSGQGGNQPQHF. The CDR3 DNA follows: TGTGCCAGCAGTGGACAGGGGGGGAATCAGCCCCAGCATTTT.

The V gene is TRBV18, the J gene TRBJ1-1; the D gene is possibly TRBD1 (5 bases). CDR1 is KGHSH, CDR2 LQKENI, per germline. With 1 base removed from V and 0 bases from J, the gap between germline ends came to 9 bases. The CDR3 spans 15 residues. CDR3 coding DNA: TGTGCCAGCTCACCACGGGGGGAGGTGAACACTGAAGCTTTCTTT. This gives the protein CASSPRGEVNTEAFF. Full variable domain (outside the CDR3, taken from reference TRBV18 and TRBJ1-1): NAGVMQNPRHLVRRRGQEARLRCSPMKGHSHVYWYRQLPEEGLKFMVYLQKENIIDESGMPKERFSAEFPKEGPSILRIQQVVRGDSAAYFCASSPRGEVNTEAFFGQGTRLTVV.

This rearrangement joins TRBV15 to TRBJ1-5; D is unresolved. In germline, CDR1 is LNHNV, CDR2 YYDKDF (reference sequence). This CDR3 region has 16 residues. With 0 bases removed from V and 7 bases from J, the gap between germline ends came to 16 bases. CDR3 amino acids: CATSRDGRWAAQPQHF. The CDR3 DNA follows: TGTGCCACCAGCAGAGATGGCCGGTGGGCAGCGCAGCCCCAGCATTTT.

V and J are TRBV11-2 and TRBJ2-4; D not resolved. There are 12 residues in the CDR3. Deletions cut 5 bases from V and 8 bases from J, with 10 bases between. Germline values: CDR1 SGHAT, CDR2 FQNNGV. The CDR3 DNA follows: TGTGCCAGCAGCAACTTTAGGGACATTCAGTACTTC. Translation gives CASSNFRDIQYF.